This T cell receptor beta chain was captured by sequencing in a study of spatial heterogeneity in lung cancer (dated by TCRdb to the late 2010s). Looking at the study overall: Beta-chain transcripts were consistently detected in greater numbers than alpha-chain transcripts, which likely reflected higher beta-chain transcript abundance. In non-small cell lung cancer, the study made a quantitative comparison of TCR alpha and beta repertoires among multiple tumor regions, matched nontumor lung and blood. At surgery, some 200 tumor regions, 61 to 75 matched nontumor lung samples and 56 PBMC samples were TCR-sequenced for both alpha and beta chains. TCR transcript counts in tumor regions correlated strongly with a T cell transcriptional module score from matched bulk RNA-seq. Nonsynonymous mutation counts, determined by whole-exome sequencing of tumor tissue, were related to TCR repertoire features. In the raw uncorrected reads, each unique combination of TCR and UMI appeared more than ten times on average. Study-wide findings and limitations: Counts of ubiquitous and regional expanded TCRs correlated with counts of ubiquitous and regional nonsynonymous mutations, respectively. Confirming at a functional level the hypothesis that regional TCRs recognize regional mutations was considered to require additional single-cell paired TCR alpha and beta sequencing. The tumor nonsynonymous mutation count correlated with the number of expanded alpha and beta TCRs within the tumor. TCR-seq was estimated to cover only around 7.2% of tumor T cells for alpha chains and around 13% for beta chains.

Libraries were constructed by 5' RACE. Sequencer: NextSeq 500. The TCR library protocol attached a unique molecular identifier to each TCR cDNA molecule to allow correction of PCR and sequencing errors. Per the source publication's procedure: TCR identification, UMI-based error correction and CDR3 extraction were performed with Decombinator tools. Expanded TCRs were defined as those above a frequency of 2 per 1,000, corresponding to the top 1% of the tumor frequency distribution. Expanded tumor TCRs statistically deemed absent (corrected P<0.05) from at least one tumor region were classed as regional, and all other expanded tumor TCRs were classed as ubiquitous. Renyi diversity was computed with the R vegan package after each repertoire had been subsampled 100 times to 5,000 TCRs. CDR3 similarity networks were constructed using string-kernel similarity of amino acid triplets, with links drawn between CDR3s whose pairwise similarity was above 0.82. The public reads were reanalyzed by TCRdb: fastp trimming at Q25, MiXCR alignment, in-frame beta chains only. Under each unique CDR3 protein, matching rows form one entry showing the most common genes and DNA. TCRdb, not the authors, supplied the V and J calls. The sample records around 11,000 distinct CDR3 sequences, approximately 7.9% of which are singletons. The ten biggest clones cover around a fifth of the sample.

By its share of the sample, this clonotype is medium-sized (0.01 to 0.1%). Its antigen is not yet known. It has no much larger one-base neighbor in the sample; base qualities were not kept. As encoded in the germline V gene, CDR1 is KGHSH while CDR2 is LQKENI. V is clipped by 6 bases and J by 9 bases, and the sequence between their germline boundaries is 20 bases long. The CDR3 spans 14 residues, from the cysteine through the phenylalanine. The kept DNA is CDR3 alone, 42 bases in frame from the first base. What this sample's time point label stands for: sample taken at primary tumor resection. Donors were around 69 patients with early-stage, untreated non-small cell lung cancer from the lung TRACERx cohort. TCR sequencing used whole RNA extracted from tumor and nontumor lung tissue, or from cryopreserved PBMC samples, without cell sorting. A patient was chosen for TCR sequencing only when enough RNA was available from at least two tumor regions. Before selection, tumor and adjacent nontumor lung specimens were reviewed by a lung pathologist.

The sequences come from lung tumor tissue, collected at surgery. This TCR was sampled from a female donor with early-stage non-small cell lung cancer. The sequence joins TRBV18 to TRBJ2-5; TRBD1 could be the D gene, as 7 bases match. The CDR3 corresponds to CASSGGQRRMAQYF. The sequenced DNA: TGTGCCAGCTCCGGGGGACAGAGGCGTATGGCCCAGTACTTC.